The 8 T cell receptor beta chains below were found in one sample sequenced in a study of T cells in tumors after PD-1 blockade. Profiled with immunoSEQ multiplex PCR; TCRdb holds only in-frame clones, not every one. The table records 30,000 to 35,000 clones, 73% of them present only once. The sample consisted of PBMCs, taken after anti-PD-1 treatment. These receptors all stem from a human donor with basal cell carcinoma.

CDR3 sequence (DNA): TGTGCCAGTAGTATAGCGGGCAGGGATGTAGCCAAAAACATTCAGTACTTC. Residues: CASSIAGRDVAKNIQYF. This chain joins TRBV19 and TRBJ2-4, with TRBD1 as a possible D gene (5 bases). V was cut by 1 base and J by 0 bases, with 13 bases left in between. Germline lookup yields CDR1 LNHDA and CDR2 SQIVND (reference sequence). This CDR3 has 17 amino acids.

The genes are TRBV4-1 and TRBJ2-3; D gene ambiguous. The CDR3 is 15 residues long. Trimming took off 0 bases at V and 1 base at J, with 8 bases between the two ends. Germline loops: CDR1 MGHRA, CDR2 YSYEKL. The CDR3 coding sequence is TGCGCCAGCAGCCAAGATAGAGCTCGCACAGATACGCAGTATTTT. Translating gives CASSQDRARTDTQYF.

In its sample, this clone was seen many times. CDR3 sequence: CASSVARHAGYGYTF. The CDR3 DNA sequence: TGTGCCAGCAGCGTAGCTAGACACGCCGGCTATGGCTACACCTTC. The chain is built from TRBV9 and TRBJ1-2; D is unresolved. V was trimmed by 0 bases and J by 4 bases, leaving 13 bases between them. This CDR3 region has 15 residues. Germline V CDR1 and CDR2: SGDLS, YYNGEE.

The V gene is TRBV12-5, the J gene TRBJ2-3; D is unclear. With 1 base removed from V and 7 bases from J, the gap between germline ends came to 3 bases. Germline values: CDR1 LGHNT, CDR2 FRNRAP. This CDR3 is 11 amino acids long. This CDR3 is CASGLGNTQYF. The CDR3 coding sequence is TGTGCTAGTGGTTTGGGAAATACGCAGTATTTT.

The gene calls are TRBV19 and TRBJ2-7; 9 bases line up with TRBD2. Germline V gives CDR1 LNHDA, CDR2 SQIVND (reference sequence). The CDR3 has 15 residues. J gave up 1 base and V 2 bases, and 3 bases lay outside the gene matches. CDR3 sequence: CASSIRREGSYEQYF. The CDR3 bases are TGTGCCAGTAGTATAAGGCGGGAGGGATCCTACGAGCAGTACTTC.

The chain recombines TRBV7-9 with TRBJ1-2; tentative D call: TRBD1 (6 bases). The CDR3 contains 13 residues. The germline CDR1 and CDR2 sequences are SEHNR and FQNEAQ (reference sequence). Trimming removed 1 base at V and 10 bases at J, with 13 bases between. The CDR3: CASSLGETGAYTF. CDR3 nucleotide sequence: TGTGCCAGCAGCTTAGGGGAGACAGGAGCCTACACCTTC.

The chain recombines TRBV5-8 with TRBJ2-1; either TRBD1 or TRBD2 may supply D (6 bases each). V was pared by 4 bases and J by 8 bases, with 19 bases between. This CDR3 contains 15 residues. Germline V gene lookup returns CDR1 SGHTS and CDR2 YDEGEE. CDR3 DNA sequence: TGTGCCAGCAGCAGCCCGGGGGCCCCCGCCCATGAGCAGTTCTTC. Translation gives CASSSPGAPAHEQFF.

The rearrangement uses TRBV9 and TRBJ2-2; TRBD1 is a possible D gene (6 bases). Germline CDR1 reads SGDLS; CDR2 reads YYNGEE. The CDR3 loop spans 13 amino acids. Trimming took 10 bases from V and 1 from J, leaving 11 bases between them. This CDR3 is CASGQKNTGELFF. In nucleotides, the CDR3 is TGTGCCTCGGGACAAAAGAACACCGGGGAGCTGTTTTTT.